The 12 T cell receptor beta chains below were found in one sample sequenced in a study of blood T cell repertoires in COVID-19. Produced via immunoSEQ multiplex PCR; TCRdb's table is partial and in-frame only. The profile covers some 140,000 clones, with roughly four fifths appearing a single time and about 2.4% taken by the ten largest. Sequences were obtained from PBMCs or T cells enriched from blood (not recorded which). All receptors come from a man between 35 and 55 years old with acute COVID-19.

This clone is a singleton in its sample. The rearrangement joins TRBV18 to TRBJ1-1, with D hard to call. Germline V gene sequence: CDR1 KGHSH, CDR2 LQKENI. CDR3 size: 14 residues. Between the trimmed V and J ends, which lost 3 bases and 1 base, there was a span of 9 bases. The CDR3 DNA follows: TGTGCCAGCTCACCCGCGAGAGGGAACACTGAAGCTTTCTTT. It codes for CASSPARGNTEAFF.

This chain links TRBV10-3 with TRBJ1-3, with unresolved D. Trimming removed 4 bases at V and 4 bases at J, with 5 bases between. The CDR3 contains 12 residues. Germline CDR1 and CDR2: ENHRY and SYGVKD. Written as DNA, the CDR3 is TGTGCCATCAGTGTAGAGGGAAACACCATATATTTT. Protein sequence: CAISVEGNTIYF.

V usage is TRBV3-1 (or the pseudogene TRBV3-2) and J usage is TRBJ2-3; 7 bases match TRBD1. CDR3 length: 16 residues. With 1 base clipped from V and 3 bases from J, the junction kept 7 bases outside the gene matches. Per germline, CDR1 LGHDT and CDR2 YNNKEL (reference sequence). Here the CDR3 DNA reads TGTGCCAGCAGCCAAGGAGGTAGGGGGCATACAGATACGCAGTATTTT. Protein product: CASSQGGRGHTDTQYF.

The rearrangement links TRBV24-1 to TRBJ2-7; 7 nucleotides line up with TRBD2. The CDR3 covers 13 residues. After removal of 8 bases from V and 7 bases from J, the junction contained 10 bases not matched to a gene. Germline V CDR1 and CDR2: KGHDR, SFDVKD. In DNA, the CDR3 is TGTGCCACCAATGGGGGAGGGGAAGGAGAGCAGTACTTC. Its translation: CATNGGGEGEQYF.

This chain uses TRBV24-1 with TRBJ2-3; maybe TRBD2 (6 bases). V was shortened by 5 bases and J by 1 base, with 18 bases between the two germline ends. CDR3 size: 17 residues. CDR1 is KGHDR and CDR2 is SFDVKD in the germline V gene. The CDR3 sequence is CATSGGTVSAGTDTQYF. CDR3 coding DNA: TGTGCCACCAGTGGGGGGACTGTCTCAGCTGGCACAGATACGCAGTATTTT.

The rearrangement joins TRBV19 to TRBJ1-3, with 10 bases lining up with TRBD1. The germline gives CDR1 LNHDA, CDR2 SQIVND (reference sequence). The trim removed 9 bases at V and 4 bases at J, leaving 6 bases unmatched. This CDR3 is built from 14 residues. CDR3 sequence: CASQGQGVGNTIYF. The CDR3 nucleotides read TGTGCCAGCCAAGGACAGGGGGTCGGAAACACCATATATTTT.

The V and J genes are TRBV7-9 and TRBJ1-1, with D unclear. The CDR3 extends over 14 amino acids. Trimming took off 4 bases at V and 4 bases at J, with 13 bases between the two ends. Looked up from germline, CDR1 is SEHNR and CDR2 is FQNEAQ (reference sequence). The CDR3 region has the DNA TGTGCCAGCAGCTCGAAGAGGGAGACCACTGAAGCTTTCTTT. Translation: CASSSKRETTEAFF.

This clone was seen once. The chain has TRBV5-6 and TRBJ2-7; D ambiguous. The CDR3 extends over 14 amino acids. The germline CDR1 and CDR2 sequences are SGHDT and YYEEEE. V was pared by 3 bases and J by 7 bases, with 17 bases between. The CDR3 loop reads CASSSDIFLREQYF. For the CDR3, the DNA is TGTGCCAGCAGCTCTGACATATTCCTACGGGAGCAGTACTTC. Using reference TRBV5-6 and TRBJ2-7 for the parts outside the CDR3, the full variable domain is DAGVTQSPTHLIKTRGQQVTLRCSPKSGHDTVSWYQQALGQGPQFIFQYYEEEERQRGNFPDRFSGHQFPNYSSELNVNALLLGDSALYLCASSSDIFLREQYFGPGTRLTVT.

The chain is built from TRBV18 and TRBJ2-7, with D perhaps TRBD1 (5 bases). Germline assignment: CDR1 KGHSH and CDR2 LQKENI. This CDR3 is 13 amino acids long. With 4 bases removed from V and 11 bases from J, the gap between germline ends came to 18 bases. The CDR3 DNA is TGTGCCAGCTCACAGAGCCTACAGGAAGGCAAGTACTTC. Encoded protein: CASSQSLQEGKYF.

This chain links TRBV3-1 (or the pseudogene TRBV3-2) with TRBJ2-1; D might be TRBD2 (6 bases). Per germline, CDR1 LGHDT and CDR2 YNNKEL (reference sequence). This CDR3 spans 15 amino acids. Between the trimmed V and J ends, which lost 2 bases and 5 bases, there was a span of 13 bases. Here the CDR3 reads CASSQSQTSHNEQFF. In DNA, the CDR3 is TGTGCCAGCAGCCAAAGCCAGACTAGTCACAATGAGCAGTTCTTC.

The chain is built from TRBV7-3 and TRBJ2-3; D not certain. Deletions cut 2 bases from V and 2 bases from J, with 5 bases between. Germline V gene data show CDR1 as SGHTA and CDR2 as FQGTGA. The CDR3 sequence is 13 residues long. In nucleotides, the CDR3 is TGTGCCAGCAGCTTAGAGGCCACAGATACGCAGTATTTT. Translating gives CASSLEATDTQYF.

This rearrangement joins TRBV4-2 to TRBJ2-3, with TRBD2 matching over 9 bases. The germline V gene has CDR1 LGHNA and CDR2 YNFKEQ. The J segment lost 4 bases and the V segment lost 1 base, leaving 6 bases of the junction unmatched. The CDR3 sequence is 16 residues long. CDR3 in amino acids: CASSQGGRGGPDTQYF. The CDR3 nucleotides read TGTGCCAGCAGCCAAGGTGGGCGGGGGGGTCCAGATACGCAGTATTTT.